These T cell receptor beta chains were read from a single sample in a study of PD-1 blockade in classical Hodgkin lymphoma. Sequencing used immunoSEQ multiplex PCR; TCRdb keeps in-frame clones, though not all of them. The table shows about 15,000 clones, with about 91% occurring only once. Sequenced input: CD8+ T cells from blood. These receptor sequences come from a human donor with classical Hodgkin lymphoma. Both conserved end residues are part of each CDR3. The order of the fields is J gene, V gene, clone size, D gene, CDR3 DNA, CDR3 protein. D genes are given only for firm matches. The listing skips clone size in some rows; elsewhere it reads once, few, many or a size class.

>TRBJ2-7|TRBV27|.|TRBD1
TGTGCCAGCAGTTTAGCCCAGGGTGGGGACAGTTACTACGAGCAGTACTTC
CASSLAQGGDSYYEQYF
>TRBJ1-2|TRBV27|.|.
TGTGCCAGCAGTTTATCCCTGACAGGAGGGGCTAACTATGGCTACACCTTC
CASSLSLTGGANYGYTF
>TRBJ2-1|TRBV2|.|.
TGTGCCAGCTCGAGCAATGAGCAGTTCTTC
CASSSNEQFF
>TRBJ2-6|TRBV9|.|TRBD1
TGTGCCAGCAGCCAGCATGACAGGGTCGGTGGGGCCAACGTCCTGACTTTC
CASSQHDRVGGANVLTF
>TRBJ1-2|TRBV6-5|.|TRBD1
TGTGCCAGCACCAATGGGCCAGGGGGGAATGGCTACACCTTC
CASTNGPGGNGYTF
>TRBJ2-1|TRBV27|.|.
TGTGCCAGCACCAGTCCGGACTACAAGAGCAATGAGCAGTTCTTC
CASTSPDYKSNEQFF
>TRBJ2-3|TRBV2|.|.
TGTGCCAGCAGCGCCCTTTTTGGACGGACCACAGATACGCAGTATTTT
CASSALFGRTTDTQYF
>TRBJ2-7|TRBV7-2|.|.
TGTGCCAGCAGCTTAGGTGACCACGAGCAGTACTTC
CASSLGDHEQYF
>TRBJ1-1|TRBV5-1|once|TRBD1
TGCGCCAGCAGCTTGGGCTGGGGACAGACAAACACTGAAGCTTTCTTT
CASSLGWGQTNTEAFF
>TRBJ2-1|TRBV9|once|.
TGTGCCAGCAGCGCGAACCCGAAGACGGGAAGCTCCTACAATGAGCAGTTCTTC
CASSANPKTGSSYNEQFF
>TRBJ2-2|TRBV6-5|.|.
TGTGCCAGCAGCCCCCAGGGGATCGGGGAGCTGTTTTTT
CASSPQGIGELFF
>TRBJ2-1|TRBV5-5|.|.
TGTGCCAGCAGCGCGGGGGCAGCGTACAATGAGCAGTTCTTC
CASSAGAAYNEQFF
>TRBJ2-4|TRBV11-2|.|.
TGTGCCAGCAGCTTAGATCTGGGCAGTGAGGTAGCCAAAAACATTCAGTACTTC
CASSLDLGSEVAKNIQYF
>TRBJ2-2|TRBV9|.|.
TGTGCCAGCACCGACGCCGGGGAGCTGTTTTTT
CASTDAGELFF
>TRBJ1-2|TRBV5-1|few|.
TGCGCCAGCAGCTTGGCCGGGACACAAGGCTACACCTTC
CASSLAGTQGYTF
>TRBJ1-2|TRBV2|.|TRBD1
TGTGCCAGCAATAGGGACAGGGAAGGAAACTATGGCTACACCTTC
CASNRDREGNYGYTF
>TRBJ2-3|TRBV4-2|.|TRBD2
TGTGCCAGCAGCCATGCAACCCAGGTGGGGCACTCTAGCGGGAGGGACGCGAGCACAGATACGCAGTATTTT
CASSHATQVGHSSGRDASTDTQYF
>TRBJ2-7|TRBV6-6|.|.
TGTGCCAGCAGTTACGCTATGGGTCAGGGATACTACGAGCAGTACTTC
CASSYAMGQGYYEQYF
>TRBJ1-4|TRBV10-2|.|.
TGCGCCACCTGGGGAGGCCTATCAACTAATGAAAAACTGTTTTTT
CATWGGLSTNEKLFF
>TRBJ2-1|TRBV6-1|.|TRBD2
TGTGCCAGCAGTCTAGCGGGCCGGGGGAATGAGCAGTTCTTC
CASSLAGRGNEQFF
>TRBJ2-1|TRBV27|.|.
TGTGCCAGCAGTTACAAGTTTGGGGGGCTTGTCGATGAGCAGTTCTTC
CASSYKFGGLVDEQFF
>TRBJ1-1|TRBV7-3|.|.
TGTGCCAGCAGTCCTCTAGGGCGGAACACTGAAGCTTTCTTT
CASSPLGRNTEAFF
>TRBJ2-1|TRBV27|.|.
TGTGCCAGCACCCCCGGGACCGATTACAATGAGCAGTTCTTC
CASTPGTDYNEQFF
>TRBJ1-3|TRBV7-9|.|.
TGTGCCAGCAGCGAAGCCCCAGGGGCCGCCATATATTTT
CASSEAPGAAIYF
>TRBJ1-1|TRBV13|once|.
TGTGCCAGCAGCTTAGGCAGATACACTGAAGCTTTCTTT
CASSLGRYTEAFF
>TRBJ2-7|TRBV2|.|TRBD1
TGTGCCAGCAGTGAAGATGGGACAGGGTCCTACGAGCAGTACTTC
CASSEDGTGSYEQYF
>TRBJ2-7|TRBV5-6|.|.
TGTGCCAGCAGCTTCCTTGCGGTCTACGAGCAGTACTTC
CASSFLAVYEQYF
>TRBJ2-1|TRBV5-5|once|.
TGTGCCAGCAGCTATTGGGTGGAAGGGCCGGGTAATGAGCAGTTCTTC
CASSYWVEGPGNEQFF
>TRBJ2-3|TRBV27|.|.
TGTGCCAGCAGTTCGACTTTGACACCTGATACGCAGTATTTT
CASSSTLTPDTQYF
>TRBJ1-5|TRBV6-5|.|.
TGTGCCAGCAGTTACTCGGGGGTTCAGCCCCAGCATTTT
CASSYSGVQPQHF
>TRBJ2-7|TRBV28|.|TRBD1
TGTGCCAGCAGTTTATCCATTTCGGGACAGGGGGATTTTTACGAGCAGTACTTC
CASSLSISGQGDFYEQYF
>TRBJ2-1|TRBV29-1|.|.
TGCAGCGCTGAGGGGGGGGTGGCTAGTGGGAACAATGAGCAGTTCTTC
CSAEGGVASGNNEQFF
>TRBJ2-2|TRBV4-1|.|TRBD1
TGCGCCAGCAGACGACAGGGGGCCGGGGAGCTGTTTTTT
CASRRQGAGELFF
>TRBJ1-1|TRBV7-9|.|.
TGTGCCAGCAGCTTAGCGACGGACAGTCCGAACACTGAAGCTTTCTTT
CASSLATDSPNTEAFF
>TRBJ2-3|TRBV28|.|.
TGTGCCAGCAGGGGCGGCACAGATACGCAGTATTTT
CASRGGTDTQYF
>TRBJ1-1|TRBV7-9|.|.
TGTGCCAGCAGCCCTACCGTCCCCAGGGGAGCGAACACTGAAGCTTTCTTT
CASSPTVPRGANTEAFF
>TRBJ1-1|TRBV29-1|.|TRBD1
TGCAGCGTTTTCTCCGGGGCAGGGGGTTCAGCTGAAGCTTTCTTT
CSVFSGAGGSAEAFF
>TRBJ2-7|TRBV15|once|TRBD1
TGTGCCACCAGCGGGACAGGGCACGAGCAGTACTTC
CATSGTGHEQYF
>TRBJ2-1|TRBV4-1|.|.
TGCGCCAGCAGCCAAGTACGGAACAATGAGCAGTTCTTC
CASSQVRNNEQFF
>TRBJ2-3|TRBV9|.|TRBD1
TGTGCCAGCAGCGTCACGGGACAGGGGTTCACAGATACGCAGTATTTT
CASSVTGQGFTDTQYF
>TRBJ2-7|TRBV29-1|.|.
TGCAGCGTTGCAGGACCCCGTATCCCCACAGGGAGCTCCTACGAGCAGTACTTC
CSVAGPRIPTGSSYEQYF
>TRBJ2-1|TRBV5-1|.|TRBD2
TGCGCCAGCAGCAATGGACTAGAGGGCAATGAGCAGTTCTTC
CASSNGLEGNEQFF
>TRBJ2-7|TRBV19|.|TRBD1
TGTGCCAGTAGTACTGGGACAGTCTACGAGCAGTACTTC
CASSTGTVYEQYF
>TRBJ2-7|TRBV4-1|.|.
TGCACCAGCAGCCTAGGTAGCGCCTACTCCTACGAGCAGTACTTC
CTSSLGSAYSYEQYF
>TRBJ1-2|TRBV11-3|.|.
TGTGCCAGCAGCTTAGAGGTCAACAGCCTAAGTAACTATGGCTACACCTTC
CASSLEVNSLSNYGYTF